Listed below are T cell receptor beta chains from one sample, sequenced in a study of control samples from healthy donors and cancer patients. Profiled with immunoSEQ multiplex PCR; TCRdb holds only in-frame clones, not every one. The profile covers approximately 52,000 clones, with approximately 88% appearing a single time and 3% to 4% taken by the ten largest. Sequenced input: blood. These receptor sequences come from a man in his fifties or sixties in good health. Both conserved end residues are part of each CDR3. D genes are given only for firm matches. Clone size is shown for a subset of rows, as once, few, many or a class of expanded clone.

>TRBV5-4|TRBJ2-7|-|-
TGTGCCAGCAGTTCCACGCGGGGTCCGGACGAGCAGTACTTC
CASSSTRGPDEQYF
>TRBV11-2|TRBJ2-1|-|-
TGTGCCAGCAGCTTAGTAAGTGGTTTCGTGACTTCCTCCTACAATGAGCAGTTCTTC
CASSLVSGFVTSSYNEQFF
>TRBV14|TRBJ1-2|-|-
TGTGCCAGCAGCCAAGATGAGGGGCCTACCTCATCCTATGGCTACACCTTC
CASSQDEGPTSSYGYTF
>TRBV9|TRBJ1-4|-|TRBD1
TGTGCCAGCAGCGTAGCCGGGACAGGGGGGGAAAAACTGTTTTTT
CASSVAGTGGEKLFF
>TRBV28|TRBJ1-3|-|-
TGTGCCAGCAGTTTAGGCATAGGGAACACCATATATTTT
CASSLGIGNTIYF
>TRBV4-1|TRBJ1-5|-|-
TGCGCCAGCAGCCAAGATGGGCAGGGCAATCAGCCCCAGCATTTT
CASSQDGQGNQPQHF
>TRBV14|TRBJ2-7|few|TRBD1
TGTGCCAGCAGCCAAAACTTCGGACAGGGAAACTACGAGCAGTACTTC
CASSQNFGQGNYEQYF
>TRBV19|TRBJ2-1|-|TRBD2
TGTGCCAGTAGTACGGGGAGGGGTGGCAATGAGCAGTTCTTC
CASSTGRGGNEQFF
>TRBV6-5|TRBJ1-2|-|-
TGTGCCAGCAGGAAACTTTCGGGGGATGGCTACACCTTC
CASRKLSGDGYTF
>TRBV4-2|TRBJ2-1|once|TRBD2
TGTGCCAGCGGTATAGCGGGAGGGTCCTACAATGAGCAGTTCTTC
CASGIAGGSYNEQFF
>TRBV7-2|TRBJ1-1|-|-
TGTGCCAGCAGCTTTGTGTCCGGGAACACTGAAGCTTTCTTT
CASSFVSGNTEAFF
>TRBV2|TRBJ1-6|-|-
TGTGCCAGCAGGGAATACGATTCACCCCTCCACTTT
CASREYDSPLHF
>TRBV28|TRBJ2-3|-|-
TGTGCCAGCAGTTTTGGGACGCCCACAGATACGCAGTATTTT
CASSFGTPTDTQYF
>TRBV24-1|TRBJ1-3|-|-
TGTGCCACCAGCGACCCTCTTCGGAACACCATATATTTT
CATSDPLRNTIYF
>TRBV6-5|TRBJ1-5|few|TRBD1
TGTGCCAGCAGAACCGGACAGGGGGCTGGTCAGCCCCAGCATTTT
CASRTGQGAGQPQHF
>TRBV27|TRBJ1-1|-|TRBD1
TGTGCCAGCAGTAAACAGGGGGCGTACACTGAAGCTTTCTTT
CASSKQGAYTEAFF
>TRBV19|TRBJ1-2|-|TRBD1
TGTGCCAGTAGTCCTAACGGCGGGACAGGGTATGGCTACACCTTC
CASSPNGGTGYGYTF
>TRBV28|TRBJ1-3|-|-
TGTGCCAGCAGTCCCATGGTCGGGGCTGGAAACACCATATATTTT
CASSPMVGAGNTIYF
>TRBV11-2|TRBJ1-6|-|-
TGTGCCAGCAGCACGTTTTCAGGAGCTTTTAAACACTTT
CASSTFSGAFKHF
>TRBV6-5|TRBJ2-5|-|TRBD2
TGTGCCAGCAGTTATGGGACTAGCGCTATGCAAGAGACCCAGTACTTC
CASSYGTSAMQETQYF
>TRBV11-1|TRBJ1-1|-|-
TGTGCCAGCAGCTTAGGATTGGGAATGAACACTGAAGCTTTCTTT
CASSLGLGMNTEAFF
>TRBV12-3/TRBV12-4|TRBJ2-3|-|-
TGTGCCAGCAGTTTGGTTAGCACAGATACGCAGTATTTT
CASSLVSTDTQYF
>TRBV15|TRBJ1-6|once|-
TGTGCCACCAGGGCAGGGAATTATAATTCACCCCTCCACTTT
CATRAGNYNSPLHF
>TRBV5-1|TRBJ2-1|-|TRBD2
TGCGCCAGCAGTCGTGCGAGCGGGAGCTCCTACAATGAGCAGTTCTTC
CASSRASGSSYNEQFF
>TRBV19|TRBJ1-3|-|-
TGTGCCAGTACGGCCAGCGATTACTCTGGAAACACCATATATTTT
CASTASDYSGNTIYF
>TRBV7-2|TRBJ1-3|-|-
TGTGCCAGCAGCTTATGGGCAGGGGCTGGAAACACCATATATTTT
CASSLWAGAGNTIYF
>TRBV27|TRBJ2-6|-|TRBD1
TGTGCCAGCAGTTCAGGACAGGGGGCTCCCGGGGCCAACGTCCTGACTTTC
CASSSGQGAPGANVLTF
>TRBV4-3|TRBJ2-7|-|-
TGCGCCAGCAGCCAAGGCCTGTCTAGTAGTTACGAGCAGTACTTC
CASSQGLSSSYEQYF
>TRBV5-1|TRBJ2-1|-|TRBD2
TGCGCCAGCAGCGCCCCGGGACTAGCGGGGATCGATGAGCAGTTCTTC
CASSAPGLAGIDEQFF
>TRBV5-1|TRBJ2-5|-|TRBD1
TGCGCCAGCAACTCGGGACAGGGTGTCCAAGAGACCCAGTACTTC
CASNSGQGVQETQYF
>TRBV3-1/TRBV3-2|TRBJ2-1|-|-
TGTGCCAGCAGCAGGAGGGAGACCTACAATGAGCAGTTCTTC
CASSRRETYNEQFF
>TRBV28|TRBJ2-2|-|TRBD2
TGTGCCAGCAGTTTAGACCCGCGGGCGGGAGGGGGCACCGGGGAGCTGTTTTTT
CASSLDPRAGGGTGELFF
>TRBV21-1|TRBJ2-3|-|-
TGTGCCAGCAGCAAAGCGCTTTTAGAGCGGGAGAGAACAGATACGCAGTATTTT
CASSKALLERERTDTQYF
>TRBV18|TRBJ1-2|-|TRBD1
TGTGCCAGCTCACCGCCTGGGACAGACCCTTCTAACTATGGCTACACCTTC
CASSPPGTDPSNYGYTF
>TRBV4-1|TRBJ2-7|-|-
TGCGCCAGCAGCCTGGACAGCGACATTTACGAGCAGTACTTC
CASSLDSDIYEQYF
>TRBV2|TRBJ1-5|-|TRBD1
TGTGCCAGCAGGGGACAGGGGTTTAAAAATCAGCCCCAGCATTTT
CASRGQGFKNQPQHF
>TRBV5-1|TRBJ2-5|-|-
TGCGCCAGCAGCCCCTCAGGGGGGGGTTTTCAAGAGACCCAGTACTTC
CASSPSGGGFQETQYF
>TRBV6-5|TRBJ1-4|-|-
TGTGCCAGCAGTCACAGGGATACAACTAATGAAAAACTGTTTTTT
CASSHRDTTNEKLFF
>TRBV30|TRBJ1-4|once|-
TGTGCCTGGAGTGGGGGGTTTCGGGAAAAACTGTTTTTT
CAWSGGFREKLFF
>TRBV13|TRBJ1-1|-|-
TGTGCCAGCAGCTCCGACCCGGACACTGAAGCTTTCTTT
CASSSDPDTEAFF
>TRBV14|TRBJ1-5|-|-
TGTGCCAGCAGCCACCAGGGGCAGGGGAAACAGCCCCAGCATTTT
CASSHQGQGKQPQHF
>TRBV6-5|TRBJ1-4|-|-
TGTGCCAGCAGCCGACAGTCAACTAATGAAAAACTGTTTTTT
CASSRQSTNEKLFF
>TRBV24-1|TRBJ2-5|-|TRBD1
TGTGCCACCAGTGATCCCGACAGGGCAGAGACCCAGTACTTC
CATSDPDRAETQYF
>TRBV21-1|TRBJ2-1|-|-
-
CASSKAGWGSGSHNEQFF
>TRBV7-2|TRBJ2-7|-|-
TGTGCCAGCAGCTTAGCGAGGGGTCAAGGCTACGAGCAGTACTTC
CASSLARGQGYEQYF
>TRBV14|TRBJ2-1|-|TRBD2
TGTGCCAGCAGCGGACTAGCGGGAGGGTGGAATGAGCAGTTCTTC
CASSGLAGGWNEQFF
>TRBV3-1/TRBV3-2|TRBJ2-7|-|-
TGTGCCAGCAGCCAAGACTCCCTGGCCTCCGGATACGAGCAGTACTTC
CASSQDSLASGYEQYF
>TRBV4-2|TRBJ2-1|-|-
TGTGCCAGCAGCCCCTCGGGGAGCCCCGAGCAGTTCTTC
CASSPSGSPEQFF
>TRBV24-1|TRBJ1-1|-|-
TGTGCCACCAGTGACACGGCGAACACTGAAGCTTTCTTT
CATSDTANTEAFF
>TRBV5-1|TRBJ1-4|-|TRBD1
TGCGCCAGCAGCTCTGGACAGGGGAACGAAAAACTGTTTTTT
CASSSGQGNEKLFF
>TRBV3-1/TRBV3-2|TRBJ2-3|once|-
TGTGCCAGCAGCCAAGATGGGACGGGAGCGACAGATACGCAGTATTTT
CASSQDGTGATDTQYF
>TRBV10-2|TRBJ2-3|-|-
TGCGCCACCCAGGGGCGGGTTAGCACAGATACGCAGTATTTT
CATQGRVSTDTQYF
>TRBV7-9|TRBJ2-7|-|-
TGTGCCAGCAGCTTAGATGCCTGGCCACGAGGTGGATACGAGCAGTACTTC
CASSLDAWPRGGYEQYF
>TRBV3-1/TRBV3-2|TRBJ2-3|once|-
TGTGCCAGCAGTCTAGGGGTATCTAGCACAGATACGCAGTATTTT
CASSLGVSSTDTQYF
>TRBV24-1|TRBJ2-7|-|-
TGTGCCACCAGTGAAACCGGGACGAAAGAGTACTTC
CATSETGTKEYF
>TRBV5-1|TRBJ1-3|-|-
TGCGCCAGCAGGGAGGGCTCTGGAAACACCATATATTTT
CASREGSGNTIYF
>TRBV5-1|TRBJ1-1|-|-
TGCGCCAGCAGCCTTGGTTTGAGTTTGAACACTGAAGCTTTCTTT
CASSLGLSLNTEAFF